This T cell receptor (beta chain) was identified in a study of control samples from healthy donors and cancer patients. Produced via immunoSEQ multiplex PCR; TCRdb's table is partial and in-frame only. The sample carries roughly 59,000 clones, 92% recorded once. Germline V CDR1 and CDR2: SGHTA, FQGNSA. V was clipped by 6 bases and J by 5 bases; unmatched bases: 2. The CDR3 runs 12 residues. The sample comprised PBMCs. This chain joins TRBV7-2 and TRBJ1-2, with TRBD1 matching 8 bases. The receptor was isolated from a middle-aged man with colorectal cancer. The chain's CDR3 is CASRRTGYGYTF. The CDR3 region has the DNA TGTGCCAGCAGGAGGACAGGGTATGGCTACACCTTC.